The clone carrying this TCR beta chain occurred once. V was cut by 10 bases and J by 4 bases, with 20 bases left in between. CDR3 size: 15 residues. Germline loops: CDR1 LNHDA, CDR2 SQIVND (reference sequence). This record belongs to a study of blood T cell repertoires in COVID-19. Study-wide background: Both acute and convalescent COVID-19 samples were obtained from the United States, Italy and Spain.

The authors' processing: Amplification from reference gene primers served as the basis for estimated nucleated cell counts. TCRdb keeps only in-frame clones here, not all; method: immunoSEQ multiplex PCR. The V and J calls and clone size are taken from that table; D and trimming were inferred from the DNA. Among about 70,000 clones, over 60% were seen once, and the ten largest hold 28%. This TCR derives from a woman aged 80 or older with active or convalescent COVID-19. Sequenced: peripheral blood. The chain recombines TRBV19 with TRBJ1-5, with D uncertain. The DNA for the CDR3 is TGTGCCACCATAGAGGCAGCAACCTCGAATCAGCCCCAGCATTTT. Translation: CATIEAATSNQPQHF.